A single sample gave rise to the 22 T cell receptor beta chains below, sequenced in a study of beta chain features in type 1 diabetes. Their cognate antigens are unknown. Whole-study results and caveats: There was a moderate but significant shortening of TCRB CDR3s in all four CD4+ subsets of Type 1 diabetes patients.

The study reverse transcribed the entire isolated RNA, so it sequenced expressed TCRB transcripts. This table comes from immunoSEQ multiplex PCR, and its TCRdb copy is limited to in-frame clones, with some not included. The data show a few hundred thousand clones, 8.5% to 10% seen once. Sequenced: central memory CD4+ T cells from blood. Every receptor here comes from a man aged 25 to 40 with type 1 diabetes.

V usage is TRBV6-1 and J usage is TRBJ2-2, with 14 bases lining up with TRBD2. After removal of 4 bases from V and 4 bases from J, the junction contained 2 bases not matched to a gene. Germline loops: CDR1 MNHNS, CDR2 SASEGT. The CDR3 covers 16 residues. As DNA, the CDR3 is TGTGCCAGCAGTGCTGGGACTAGCGGGAGCACCGGGGAGCTGTTTTTT. It yields the protein CASSAGTSGSTGELFF.

This clone was seen ten or more times. J is TRBJ2-1 and V is TRBV7-9; D not certain. Germline V gene lookup returns CDR1 SEHNR and CDR2 FQNEAQ (reference sequence). Trimming stripped 5 bases from V and 0 bases from J, with 14 bases between. CDR3 length equals 16 residues. CDR3 residues: CASSPNQPSSYNEQFF. The CDR3 nucleotides read TGTGCCAGCAGCCCAAATCAACCCAGCTCCTACAATGAGCAGTTCTTC.

This clone was picked up a small number of times. Sequence at one end of the junction differs from germline and may be a read error. The J gene is TRBJ2-5, the V gene TRBV7-7; 11 nucleotides align to TRBD1. There are 15 residues in the CDR3. CDR1 and CDR2 from the germline V gene are SSHAT and FNYEAQ (reference sequence). The DNA for the CDR3 is TGTGCTAGCAGCTTTGGGACAGGGGGACAAGAGACCCAGTACTTC. It codes for CASSFGTGGQETQYF.

This clone was seen a single time. The rearrangement uses TRBV7-9 and TRBJ2-7; 7 nucleotides line up with TRBD1. J lost 4 bases, V lost 8 bases, and 11 bases had no gene match. The CDR3 runs to 14 residues. CDR1 is SEHNR and CDR2 is FQNEAQ in the germline V gene (reference sequence). CDR3 region: CASRKTPTGYEQYF. The DNA for the CDR3 is TGTGCCAGCCGAAAGACCCCGACAGGGTACGAGCAGTACTTC.

This clone showed up just a few times. The CDR3 DNA reads as TGTGCCAGTAGTATGGACCGACAGGGCAATGAGCAGTTCTTC. This sequence encodes CASSMDRQGNEQFF. This chain connects TRBV19 to TRBJ2-1; 7 nucleotides line up with TRBD1. Germline assignment: CDR1 LNHDA and CDR2 SQIVND (reference sequence). V dropped 3 bases and J dropped 6; count of bases not matched to a gene: 5. This CDR3 has 14 residues.

The rearrangement links TRBV5-4 to TRBJ1-4; D remains unclear. The V end lost 2 bases, the J end lost 0 bases, and 11 bases lay between the germline ends. Germline-derived CDR1 and CDR2 are SGHNT and YYREEE (reference sequence). This CDR3 comprises 16 residues. The CDR3 is CASSFRDPATNEKLFF. The CDR3 region has the DNA TGTGCCAGCAGCTTCCGAGACCCTGCAACTAATGAAAAACTGTTTTTT.

V gene TRBV29-1 combines with J gene TRBJ2-1; D might be TRBD2 (5 bases). The CDR3 loop spans 11 amino acids. Per the germline V gene, CDR1 is SQVTM and CDR2 is ANQGSEA. Trimming stripped 3 bases from V and 7 bases from J, with 7 bases between. CDR3 sequence: CSVEPGNEQFF. In DNA form, the CDR3 reads TGCAGCGTTGAGCCGGGAAATGAGCAGTTCTTC.

With regard to this clone: The junction differs from germline at one of its ends, possibly a read error. The chain uses TRBV7-7 and TRBJ2-5; TRBD1 aligns across 11 bases. Germline assignment: CDR1 SSHAT and CDR2 FNYEAQ (reference sequence). The CDR3 spans 13 residues. The CDR3 is CASSLAGQGAQYF. The CDR3 coding sequence is TGTGCTAGCAGCTTAGCGGGACAGGGGGCCCAGTACTTC.

The V gene is TRBV9, the J gene TRBJ2-6; 14 nucleotides align to TRBD2. V lost 4 bases and J lost 2; bases outside the gene matches: 2. This CDR3 comprises 17 residues. Germline V gene data show CDR1 as SGDLS and CDR2 as YYNGEE. The CDR3 nucleotides are TGTGCCAGCAGCCGACTAGCGGGAGGGCCTGGGGCCAACGTCCTGACTTTC. Amino acid sequence: CASSRLAGGPGANVLTF.

Comments on this clone: Other DNA sequences of this sample code for an identical CDR3. V and J are TRBV7-2 and TRBJ2-3; the D is unclear. The V gene lost 5 bases and the J gene lost 3 bases, with 6 bases spanning the gap. The CDR3 extends over 12 amino acids. CDR1 SGHTA and CDR2 FQGNSA come from the germline V gene. In DNA, the CDR3 is TGTGCCAGCAGCCCACGGACAGATACGCAGTATTTT. Protein sequence: CASSPRTDTQYF. Full variable domain (rest looked up from reference TRBV7-2 and TRBJ2-3): GAGVSQSPSNKVTEKGKDVELRCDPISGHTALYWYRQSLGQGLEFLIYFQGNSAPDKSGLPSDRFSAERTGGSVSTLTIQRTQQEDSAVYLCASSPRTDTQYFGPGTRLTVL.

This clone was observed at least ten times. V and J are TRBV10-3 and TRBJ2-1, with D unresolved. Between the trimmed V and J ends, which lost 3 bases and 0 bases, there was a span of 3 bases. Germline V gene lookup returns CDR1 ENHRY and CDR2 SYGVKD. This CDR3 spans 13 amino acids. CDR3 sequence: CAISDSSYNEQFF. The CDR3 nucleotides are TGTGCCATCAGTGACAGCTCCTACAATGAGCAGTTCTTC.

This clone was observed a handful of times. This chain joins TRBV9 and TRBJ1-2; no reliable D call. With 0 bases removed from V and 9 bases from J, the gap between germline ends came to 18 bases. The length of the CDR3 is 15 residues. The germline V gene has CDR1 SGDLS and CDR2 YYNGEE. CDR3 sequence (DNA): TGTGCCAGCAGCGTAGCCCGGGGTTTCACTTATCGCTACACCTTC. It translates to CASSVARGFTYRYTF.

The J gene is TRBJ1-3, the V gene TRBV5-4; 9 bases are a match to TRBD1. V trimming: 4 bases; J trimming: 1 base; junction bases outside the gene matches: 6. This CDR3 spans 16 amino acids. Germline V gene lookup returns CDR1 SGHNT and CDR2 YYREEE (reference sequence). CDR3 coding DNA: TGTGCCAGCAGCGGAACTGGGACAGGGTCTGGAAACACCATATATTTT. It is translated as CASSGTGTGSGNTIYF.

This clone has only a few counts. This sequence joins TRBV19 and TRBJ2-7; unclear D gene. Germline V gene data show CDR1 as LNHDA and CDR2 as SQIVND (reference sequence). The CDR3 runs 15 residues. Between the trimmed V and J ends, which lost 3 bases and 2 bases, there was a span of 14 bases. The CDR3 coding sequence is TGTGCCAGTAGTATTTGGCAGTCAACTACCTACGAGCAGTACTTC. Amino acid sequence: CASSIWQSTTYEQYF.

The genes are TRBV21-1 and TRBJ2-7; the table calls TRBD1, which could not be checked here. TRBV21-1 is annotated as a pseudogene. This CDR3 region has 15 residues. The CDR3 protein is CASSLRQGMDYEQYF. CDR3 coding DNA: TGTGCCAGCAGCCTTCGGCAGGGGATGGACTACGAGCAGTACTTC.

The chain is built from TRBV4-2 and TRBJ2-5, with D perhaps TRBD1 (8 bases). There are 17 residues in the CDR3. Trimming left V 0 bases short and J 7 bases short, with 21 bases between. Germline loops: CDR1 LGHNA, CDR2 YNFKEQ. The CDR3 DNA follows: TGTGCCAGCAGCCAAGATTCGATTTTACAGGGGGGGGTGACCCAGTACTTC. Amino acid sequence: CASSQDSILQGGVTQYF.

This clone was seen only a few times. The chain joins TRBV10-3 to TRBJ1-1; D call uncertain. Germline V gene sequence: CDR1 ENHRY, CDR2 SYGVKD. The CDR3 is 13 amino acids. Trimming cost V 5 bases and J 0 bases, with 7 bases left between them. CDR3 sequence (DNA): TGTGCCATCAGTCGTATCATGAACACTGAAGCTTTCTTT. As protein: CAISRIMNTEAFF.

This clone was found a few times. This sequence joins TRBV15 and TRBJ2-1, with 10 nucleotides matching TRBD2. The V segment lost 0 bases and the J segment 4 bases; nucleotides outside the gene matches: 3. Germline V gives CDR1 LNHNV, CDR2 YYDKDF (reference sequence). This CDR3 has 16 amino acids. CDR3 nucleotides: TGTGCCACCAGCAGAGATTCACTAGCGGGGTACAATGAGCAGTTCTTC. It translates to CATSRDSLAGYNEQFF.

V gene TRBV29-1 combines with J gene TRBJ2-1, with 11 bases matching TRBD2. Trimming took 4 bases from V and 7 from J; bases not matched to a gene: 18. The CDR3 is 18 amino acids. The germline gives CDR1 SQVTM, CDR2 ANQGSEA. The CDR3 loop reads CSVAGEIAGGPRTNEQFF. In DNA, the CDR3 is TGCAGCGTTGCAGGGGAGATAGCGGGAGGGCCAAGGACAAATGAGCAGTTCTTC.

This clone was seen more than once but under ten times. Within the sample, other DNA sequences also encode this same CDR3. The chain couples TRBV18 to TRBJ2-5, with a weak D call TRBD1 (5 bases). Germline CDR1 KGHSH, CDR2 LQKENI. Trimming took 3 bases from V and 1 from J, leaving 9 bases between them. This CDR3 has 14 residues. For the CDR3, the DNA is TGTGCCAGCTCACCGCGACAGAGCCAAGAGACCCAGTACTTC. Protein sequence: CASSPRQSQETQYF.

The V gene is TRBV30, the J gene TRBJ1-4; no reliable D call. The germline gives CDR1 GTSNPN, CDR2 SVGIG (reference sequence). This CDR3 spans 16 amino acids. Trimming shortened V by 3 bases and J by 0 bases, and 14 bases separated the two germline ends. CDR3 sequence: CAWRGVDEATNEKLFF. Here the CDR3 DNA reads TGTGCCTGGAGGGGAGTGGATGAGGCAACTAATGAAAAACTGTTTTTT.

The chain employs TRBV6-5 and TRBJ2-2; maybe TRBD1 (6 bases). Per the germline V gene, CDR1 is MNHEY and CDR2 is SVGAGI. V lost 5 bases, J lost 3 bases, and 10 bases lay in between. The CDR3 contains 14 residues. The CDR3 loop is CASSRQVYTGELFF. DNA for the CDR3: TGTGCCAGCAGTCGACAGGTCTACACCGGGGAGCTGTTTTTT.